The clone carrying this TCR beta chain has more than one count but fewer than ten. Its target is not known. The sample comes from a study of T-cell memory formation after mild COVID-19. The study, taken as a whole, reports: In second-wave clones peaking day 37, SARS-CoV-2 specificity remained unconfirmed.

cDNA libraries for TCR alpha and TCR beta, carrying sample barcodes and UMIs, came from 5'RACE with constant-segment primers. TCRdb itself ran the 5' RACE reads through MiXCR, one entry per CDR3 protein. The sample gives nearly 350,000 distinct CDR3 sequences, approximately 12% of which show up once; 20% to 25% is in the top ten. The receptor comes from a man aged 18 to 30 who had mild COVID-19 (a few samples of this study predate the infection). Cell type and time point are not known. The sample consisted of PBMCs or a T cell subset sorted from them (not recorded which).

The CDR3 bases are TGCGCCAGCAGCTTGAGGGGGGCCTCCTACGAGCAGTACTTC. It codes for CASSLRGASYEQYF. J is TRBJ2-7 and V is TRBV5-1; either TRBD1 or TRBD2 may fit D (6 bases each). V dropped 1 base and J dropped 0 bases, with 8 bases sitting between them. CDR1 and CDR2 from the germline V gene are SGHRS and YFSETQ. There are 14 residues in the CDR3. Complete variable domain (other parts from reference TRBV5-1 and TRBJ2-7): KAGVTQTPRYLIKTRGQQVTLSCSPISGHRSVSWYQQTPGQGLQFLFEYFSETQRNKGNFPGRFSGRQFSNSRSEMNVSTLELGDSALYLCASSLRGASYEQYFGPGTRLTVT.